The rows below give T cell receptor beta chains drawn from one sample of a study of blood T cell repertoires in COVID-19. Method: immunoSEQ multiplex PCR; TCRdb's copy keeps in-frame clones and lacks some. Of under 150,000 clones detected, approximately 86% appear once; the ten largest clones hold 2.3%. The sample was PBMCs or T cells enriched from blood (not recorded which). The receptors were sampled from a woman between 45 and 60 years old who had recovered from COVID-19. The CDR3 runs from the conserved cysteine through the conserved F or W. A D gene is named only where the DNA matches it firmly. Only some rows state a clone size, as once, few, many or a class for expanded clones.

TRBD1	TRBV7-2	TRBJ2-1	NA	TGTGCCAGCAGCCCCACGTCCGGGACAGCGACATACAATGAGCAGTTCTTC	CASSPTSGTATYNEQFF
TRBD1	TRBV5-1	TRBJ1-6	NA	TGCGCCAGCAGCTTACCCGGGACAGGGAATTCACCCCTCCACTTT	CASSLPGTGNSPLHF
TRBD1	TRBV3-1/TRBV3-2	TRBJ1-2	NA	TGTGCCAGCAGCCAGGAACAGGGGGGATATGGCTACACCTTC	CASSQEQGGYGYTF
NA	TRBV28	TRBJ2-7	NA	TGTGCCAGCAGCAGACAGTCTAGCTCCTACGAGCAGTACTTC	CASSRQSSSYEQYF
NA	TRBV27	TRBJ1-2	NA	TGTGCCAGCATGGGTCAGGGACTATCTAACTATGGCTACACCTTC	CASMGQGLSNYGYTF
NA	TRBV29-1	TRBJ1-2	NA	TGCAGCGGTCTTTTGGTAGGGACTCTGAAGTCCAGACATGGCTACACCTTC	CSGLLVGTLKSRHGYTF
NA	TRBV21-1	TRBJ2-7	NA	TGTGCCAGCAGCCCACTAGGGGGCCCACCCTACGAGCAGTACTTC	CASSPLGGPPYEQYF
NA	TRBV5-6	TRBJ1-1	once	TGTGCCAGCAGCGCAGGGTCCTGGGGCACTGAAGCTTTCTTT	CASSAGSWGTEAFF
NA	TRBV7-2	TRBJ1-6	few	TGTGCCAGCAGCTTCCAGGGGAATTCACCCCTCCACTTT	CASSFQGNSPLHF
NA	TRBV4-1	TRBJ2-1	NA	TGCGCCAGCAGCCCCGGTGGGGGGTACAATGAGCAGTTCTTC	CASSPGGGYNEQFF
NA	TRBV6-2/TRBV6-3	TRBJ1-2	NA	TGTGCCAGCAGCCTGGGGGGGAGAGCTGGCTACACCTTC	CASSLGGRAGYTF
NA	TRBV4-1	TRBJ1-3	NA	TGCGCCAGCAGCCAAGAGGCCGTCTCTGGAAACACCATATATTTT	CASSQEAVSGNTIYF
NA	TRBV2	TRBJ2-1	NA	TGTGCCAGCACCAGGCTTACCTACAATGAGCAGTTCTTC	CASTRLTYNEQFF
TRBD1	TRBV5-1	TRBJ2-1	NA	TGCGCCAGCAGCTTGGGACAGGGGGGCTCCTACAATGAGCAGTTCTTC	CASSLGQGGSYNEQFF
TRBD1	TRBV18	TRBJ1-1	NA	TGTGCCAGCTCACCATCAGACAGGGGGAGGGATACTGAAGCTTTCTTT	CASSPSDRGRDTEAFF
NA	TRBV7-9	TRBJ2-3	NA	TGTGCCAGCAGCCCCTCCAGGGGTGCGACAGATACGCAGTATTTT	CASSPSRGATDTQYF
TRBD2	TRBV18	TRBJ2-3	NA	TGTGCCAGCTCCCGAGCGGGGGGGCCCTCAGATACGCAGTATTTT	CASSRAGGPSDTQYF
NA	TRBV6-1	TRBJ1-6	few	TGTGCCAGCAGTCAAGCGACGGGGAATTCACCCCTCCACTTT	CASSQATGNSPLHF
NA	TRBV5-4	TRBJ1-2	NA	TGTGCCAGCAGCTTCCCCGACAGGTACTATGGCTACACCTTC	CASSFPDRYYGYTF
NA	TRBV3-1/TRBV3-2	TRBJ1-2	few	TGTGCCAGCAGCCAAACAGGGCCTGGGGGCTATGGCTACACCTTC	CASSQTGPGGYGYTF
NA	TRBV11-3	TRBJ2-7	NA	TGTGCCAGCAGCCTATACGGGGACGAGCAGTACTTC	CASSLYGDEQYF
TRBD2	TRBV6-2/TRBV6-3	TRBJ2-1	NA	TGTGCCAGCAGCCGCGGGACTAGCGGGGGGGTCCCTCTTTCGGGGAATGAGCAGTTCTTC	CASSRGTSGGVPLSGNEQFF
TRBD1	TRBV18	TRBJ2-5	NA	TGTGCCAGCTCACGGGGACAGGGCTCGCAGGTGACCCAGTACTTC	CASSRGQGSQVTQYF
TRBD1	TRBV4-1	TRBJ2-2	NA	TGCGCCAGCAGCCAAGAGGCAGGGGGCGCGGTCGGGGAGCTGTTTTTT	CASSQEAGGAVGELFF
TRBD1	TRBV19	TRBJ2-7	NA	TGTGCCAGTACCCAGTCCGGGACAGGGGGCTACGAGCAGTACTTC	CASTQSGTGGYEQYF
NA	TRBV18	TRBJ2-7	NA	TGTGCCAGCTCACTTTCCCCCAGGGTGGGGGAGCAGTACTTC	CASSLSPRVGEQYF
TRBD1	TRBV9	TRBJ1-2	NA	TGTGCCAGCAGCGAAGAGTCAGGGGGCTGGGATGGCTACACCTTC	CASSEESGGWDGYTF
TRBD1	TRBV7-9	TRBJ2-5	NA	TGTGCCAGCAGCTTTAGCTGGGACAGTAAAAGGAGGGAGACCCAGTACTTC	CASSFSWDSKRRETQYF
NA	TRBV5-6	TRBJ1-2	NA	TGTGCCAGCAGCTTTGCTGGGCAGGGAGGCTATGGCTACACCTTC	CASSFAGQGGYGYTF
NA	TRBV9	TRBJ1-5	NA	TGTGCCAGCAGCCCTCGGGAGGGTGGCCAGCCCCAGCATTTT	CASSPREGGQPQHF
TRBD1	TRBV2	TRBJ1-1	NA	TGTGCCAGCAGTGAAGCGACAGGGAAGAACACTGAAGCTTTCTTT	CASSEATGKNTEAFF
TRBD1	TRBV5-1	TRBJ2-1	NA	TGCGCCAGTAGAAGGGACAGCGAACAGTTCTTC	CASRRDSEQFF
TRBD2	TRBV11-2	TRBJ2-3	NA	TGTGCCAGCAGCTTAAGGGGACTAGCGGCCATATTCACAGATACGCAGTATTTT	CASSLRGLAAIFTDTQYF
TRBD2	TRBV2	TRBJ2-3	NA	TGTGCCAGCAAGGGGACTAGCGGGGGCCTAGATACGCAGTATTTT	CASKGTSGGLDTQYF
NA	TRBV7-6	TRBJ2-5	NA	TGTGCCAGCAGCCGGGACATCCAAGAGACCCAGTACTTC	CASSRDIQETQYF
TRBD2	TRBV7-2	TRBJ2-1	NA	TGTGCCAGCAGCCAGCTGGGAGGGACTAGCGATGAGCAGTTCTTC	CASSQLGGTSDEQFF
NA	TRBV2	TRBJ1-3	NA	TGTGCCAGCAGTGAAGGGCAGTGGTCTGGAAACACCATATATTTT	CASSEGQWSGNTIYF
NA	TRBV29-1	TRBJ1-1	NA	TGCAGCGTTGAAGGTGGGGGGGCCATGAACACTGAAGCTTTCTTT	CSVEGGGAMNTEAFF
TRBD2	TRBV7-2	TRBJ2-4	NA	TGTGCCAGCAGCTTAGATCCCGGGACTAGTCCCCTTAAAAACATTCAGTACTTC	CASSLDPGTSPLKNIQYF
NA	TRBV7-9	TRBJ2-5	few	TGTGCCAGCAGCTTAACCGAGTCCCAAGAGACCCAGTACTTC	CASSLTESQETQYF
TRBD1	TRBV30	TRBJ2-7	NA	TGTGCCTGGAGTGTTCGGGACAGGGTCGTTTGGGAGCAGTACTTC	CAWSVRDRVVWEQYF
NA	TRBV7-6	TRBJ2-7	NA	TGTGCCAGCTCCTCGTATGGGACAACCGAGCAGTACTTC	CASSSYGTTEQYF
TRBD1	TRBV7-8	TRBJ2-7	NA	TGTGCCAGCAGCCAGGGACAGGGGCTCTCCTACGAGCAGTACTTC	CASSQGQGLSYEQYF
NA	TRBV7-9	TRBJ2-1	NA	TGTGCCAGCCCGGCATCAGGGGCTCCCTACAATGAGCAGTTCTTC	CASPASGAPYNEQFF
NA	TRBV20-1	TRBJ2-7	NA	TGCAGTGCTAGCCATGGCGGCGAGCAGTACTTC	CSASHGGEQYF